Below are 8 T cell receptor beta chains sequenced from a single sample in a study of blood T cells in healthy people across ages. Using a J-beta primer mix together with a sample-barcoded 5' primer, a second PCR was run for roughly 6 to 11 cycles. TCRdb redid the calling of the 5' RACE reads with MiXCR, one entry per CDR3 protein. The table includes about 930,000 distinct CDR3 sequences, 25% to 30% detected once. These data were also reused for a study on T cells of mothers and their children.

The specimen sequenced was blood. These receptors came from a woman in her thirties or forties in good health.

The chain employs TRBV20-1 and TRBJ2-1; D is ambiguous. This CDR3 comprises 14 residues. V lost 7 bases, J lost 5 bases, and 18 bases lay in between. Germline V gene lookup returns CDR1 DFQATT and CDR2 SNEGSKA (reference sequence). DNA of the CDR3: TGCAGTGGGGTACCGGGTACCGGGCACAATGAGCAGTTCTTC. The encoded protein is CSGVPGTGHNEQFF.

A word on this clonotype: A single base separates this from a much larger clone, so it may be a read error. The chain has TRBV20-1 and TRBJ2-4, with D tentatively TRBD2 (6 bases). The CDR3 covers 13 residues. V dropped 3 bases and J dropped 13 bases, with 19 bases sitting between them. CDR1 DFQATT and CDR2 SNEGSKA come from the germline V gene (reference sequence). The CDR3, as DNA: TGCAGTGCTAGGGGGGAGGTCGGGAGTGAGCAGTACTTC. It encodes CSARGEVGSEQYF.

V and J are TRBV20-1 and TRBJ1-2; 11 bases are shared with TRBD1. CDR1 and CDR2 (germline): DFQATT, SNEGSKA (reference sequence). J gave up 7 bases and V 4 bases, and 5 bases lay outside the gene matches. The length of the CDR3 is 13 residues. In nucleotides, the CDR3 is TGCAGTGCTACCCCAGGGACAGGGGGTGGCTACACCTTC. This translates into CSATPGTGGGYTF.

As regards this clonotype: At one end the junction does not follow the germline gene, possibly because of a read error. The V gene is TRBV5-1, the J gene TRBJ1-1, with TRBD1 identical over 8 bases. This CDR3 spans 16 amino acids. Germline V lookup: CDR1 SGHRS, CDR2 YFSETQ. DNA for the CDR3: TGCGCCAGCAGCCCAGCGATGACAGGGGCGAACACTGAACCTTTCTTT. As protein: CASSPAMTGANTEPFF.

The CDR3 protein is CASSLMYGTRYNEQFF. In nucleotides, the CDR3 is TGTGCCAGCAGCTTAATGTACGGGACACGGTACAATGAGCAGTTCTTC. V usage is TRBV7-9 and J usage is TRBJ2-1; D is possibly TRBD1 (6 bases). CDR1 is SEHNR and CDR2 is FQNEAQ in the germline V gene (reference sequence). Trimming stripped 2 bases from V and 4 bases from J, with 15 bases between. The CDR3 totals 16 residues.

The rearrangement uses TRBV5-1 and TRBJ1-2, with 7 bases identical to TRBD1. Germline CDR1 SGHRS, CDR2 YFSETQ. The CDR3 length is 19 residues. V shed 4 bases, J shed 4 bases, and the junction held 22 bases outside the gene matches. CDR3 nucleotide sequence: TGCGCCAGCAGCAGAACTTCGACAGGGTTGCTTGGTGAGAGCTATGGCTACACCTTC. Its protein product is CASSRTSTGLLGESYGYTF.

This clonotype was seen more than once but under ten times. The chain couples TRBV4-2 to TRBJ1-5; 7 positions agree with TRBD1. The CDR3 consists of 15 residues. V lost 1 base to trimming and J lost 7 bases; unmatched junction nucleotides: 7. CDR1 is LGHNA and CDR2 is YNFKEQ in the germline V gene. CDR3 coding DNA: TGTGCCAGCAGCCAAGCCGGGACAGAGGGCCAGCCCCAGCATTTT. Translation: CASSQAGTEGQPQHF.

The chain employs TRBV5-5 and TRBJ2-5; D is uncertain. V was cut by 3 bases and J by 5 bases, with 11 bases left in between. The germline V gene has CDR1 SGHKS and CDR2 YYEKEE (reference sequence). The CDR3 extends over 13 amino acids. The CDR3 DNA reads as TGTGCCAGCAGCTCCTGGGCGAGGGAGACCCAGTACTTC. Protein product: CASSSWARETQYF.